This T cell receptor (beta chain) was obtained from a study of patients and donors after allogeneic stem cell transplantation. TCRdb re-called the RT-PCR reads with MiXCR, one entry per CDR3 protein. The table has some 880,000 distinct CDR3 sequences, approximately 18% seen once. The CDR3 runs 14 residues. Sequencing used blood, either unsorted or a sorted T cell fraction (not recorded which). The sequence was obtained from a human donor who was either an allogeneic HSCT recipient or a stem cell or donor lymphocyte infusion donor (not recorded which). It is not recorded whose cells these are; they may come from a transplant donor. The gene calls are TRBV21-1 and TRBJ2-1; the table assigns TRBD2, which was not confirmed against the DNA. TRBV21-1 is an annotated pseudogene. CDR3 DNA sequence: TGTGCCAGCAGCATGAGCGGGGGGAACAATGAGCAGTTCTTC. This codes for CASSMSGGNNEQFF.